The T cell receptor (beta chain) described here comes from a study of identical twins. General observations from the study: Zero-insertion analyses could be partly confounded by invariant MAIT and iNKT cells. The abundant beta clonotypes from cord blood had fewer insertions, and memory repertoires had none of this. The study based its conclusions on cross-sectional statistical analysis and did not follow the same donors.

TCRdb independently ran MiXCR on the 5' RACE reads; one entry per CDR3 protein. The sample lists nearly 650,000 distinct CDR3 sequences; about 7% were seen once. Regarding this clonotype: The antigen is not known.

These data also featured in a second study, about yellow fever vaccine responses in identical twins.

The sequenced sample consisted of PBMCs. This receptor was obtained from a woman aged 18-29 years in good health.

The CDR3 reads CSVESSEKLFF. CDR3 nucleotide sequence: TGCAGCGTTGAAAGCTCCGAAAAACTGTTTTTT. The rearrangement links TRBV29-1 to TRBJ1-4; D not certain. The CDR3 loop spans 11 amino acids. V was clipped by 2 bases and J by 8 bases, with 6 bases between them. From germline, CDR1 is SQVTM and CDR2 ANQGSEA.